This TCR beta chain was sequenced during a study of memory CD4+ T cells and cytomegalovirus serostatus. The assay was immunoSEQ multiplex PCR, and TCRdb's table has in-frame clones only and misses some. The sample shows approximately 65,000 clones, more than 70% of them seen only once. The sort gate was single viable CD3+CD4+CD8-CD45RO+ cells for memory CD4+ T cells. Sequenced: memory CD4+ T cells from blood. The source is an adult in good health and CMV-seronegative.

The CDR3 region is CASSEIGKSYEQYF. Written as DNA, the CDR3 is TGTGCCAGCAGTGAAATAGGGAAATCCTACGAGCAGTACTTC. V and J are TRBV6-1 and TRBJ2-7, with D hard to call. CDR1 MNHNS and CDR2 SASEGT come from the germline V gene. V was pared by 2 bases and J by 1 base, with 9 bases between. The CDR3 extends over 14 amino acids.